This TCR beta chain was captured by sequencing in a study of T cells after yellow fever vaccination. The V gene end was trimmed by 0 bases and the J gene end by 7 bases; junction bases not matched to a gene: 4. The CDR3 is made up of 17 amino acids. TCRdb redid the calling of the 5' RACE reads with MiXCR, one entry per CDR3 protein. Of 250,000 or so distinct CDR3 sequences listed, around 3.5% are singletons. This clonotype came up many times. The antigen remains unidentified. Broader study findings: High-abundance clonotypes from the bulk population could contaminate FACS-sorted repertoires. The CD4 compartment and the CD8 compartment contained a small share of clonotypes in common. It was a weaker secondary response, yet one that peaked faster, at day 5 versus 15.

The TCR comes from a man younger than 30 who received the YFV17D yellow fever vaccine. Sequenced here: PBMCs, sampled 15 days after the yellow fever booster vaccination. The rearrangement links TRBV12-3 or TRBV12-4 to TRBJ2-2, with 14 positions matching TRBD2. In DNA form, the CDR3 reads TGTGCCAGCAGTTTAGCGGGGACTAGCGGGAGTATCGGGGAGCTGTTTTTT. Translated, it gives CASSLAGTSGSIGELFF.